This TCR beta chain was recorded in a study of cytomegalovirus exposure and HLA in healthy donors. Repertoires were generated with immunoSEQ multiplex PCR, while TCRdb's copy carries only in-frame clones and drops some. The repertoire has some 59,000 clones, 80% to 90% of them found once; the top ten carry around 15%. Trimming at V came to 2 bases and at J to 10 bases, leaving 6 bases not matched to a gene. This CDR3 has 13 amino acids. Germline values: CDR1 MNHNS, CDR2 SASEGT. This sequence originates from a woman younger than 30 in good health and CMV-seronegative. The sample consisted of PBMCs. The gene calls are TRBV6-1 and TRBJ1-2, with 8 positions matching TRBD1. CDR3 DNA: TGTGCCAGCAGTGAACACAGGGGGGACGTCTACACCTTC. Translated, it gives CASSEHRGDVYTF.